The clone carrying this TCR beta chain was counted only a few times. Its antigen remains unknown. This sample was taken from a study of molecular identifiers for immune sequencing clone quantification. Study-wide points: Spiked Jurkat TCR RNA equivalent to one cell was reportedly detectable in one million naive cells. Clonotypes surpassing 20 RNA copies contained over 97% of effector molecules, versus under 1% in naive cells. Barcode collisions between identical TCR molecules could shrink estimates of highly expanded clone sizes.

Making the bulk TCR libraries relied on previously described methods and listed TCR primers. TCRdb reprocessed the PCR reads with MiXCR, giving one entry per CDR3 protein. This sample yields 490,000 or so distinct CDR3 sequences, of which about 20% are seen a single time; about 0.78% belongs to the top ten. Sequenced input: naive CD8+ T cells from blood, with Jurkat cell RNA spiked in. Indicated subset: FACS-sorted CD8+CD4-CCR7+CD45RA+ naive T cells. This TCR was recovered from a human donor in good health. Some libraries in this study had Jurkat cell RNA spiked in.

CDR3 sequence reads: CASSFRLAGYSNTGELFF. CDR3 bases: TGTGCCAGCAGTTTCAGACTAGCGGGCTACTCGAACACCGGGGAGCTGTTTTTT. The V and J genes are TRBV27 and TRBJ2-2; 10 bases are shared with TRBD2. The CDR3 has 18 amino acids. V dropped 3 bases and J dropped 0; count of bases not matched to a gene: 7. Germline V lookup: CDR1 MNHEY, CDR2 SMNVEV (reference sequence).